A selection of T cell receptor beta chains follows, all from one sample in a study of OX40 agonist ivuxolimab in advanced cancers. Measured with immunoSEQ multiplex PCR; TCRdb has only the in-frame clones, and not every one. The sample has roughly 15,000 clones, roughly 87% seen once; the top ten hold 67%. Sequenced here: CD4+ or CD8+ T cells sorted from blood, sampled in a trial of the OX40 agonist ivuxolimab. These receptors were obtained from an adult with an advanced solid tumor such as melanoma, head and neck, liver or kidney cancer. Each CDR3 is given with its conserved first and last residue. The D gene is left open where the match is weak. Rows give clone size only sometimes, using once, few, many, or a class for an expanded clone.

clone_size | j_call | d_call | v_call | cdr3_nt | cdr3_aa
NA | TRBJ2-7 | NA | TRBV25-1 | TGTGCCAGTGGAGGACATTCGAGCTCCTACGAGCAGTACTTC | CASGGHSSSYEQYF
NA | TRBJ2-3 | TRBD2 | TRBV11-1 | TGTGCCAGCAGCTTAACTGGACTAGCGGAAAATACGCAGTATTTT | CASSLTGLAENTQYF
NA | TRBJ2-1 | NA | TRBV16 | TGTGCCAGCAGCCACACGGCCTACAATGAGCAGTTCTTC | CASSHTAYNEQFF
NA | TRBJ2-3 | NA | TRBV6-5 | TGTGCCAGCAGGGCAGGCTGGACAGATACGCAGTATTTT | CASRAGWTDTQYF
NA | TRBJ1-1 | TRBD1 | TRBV4-3 | TGCGCCAGCAGCCAATACCTCCGGGACAGGGGACCCAACACTGAAGCTTTCTTT | CASSQYLRDRGPNTEAFF
NA | TRBJ2-7 | NA | TRBV6-1 | TGTGCCAGCAGTGAAGGATTCAACGAGCAGTACTTC | CASSEGFNEQYF
NA | TRBJ1-3 | NA | TRBV4-3 | TGCGCCAGCAGCCAAGAATGGAGCTTGGGCAGGGCCCCCTCTGGAAACACCATATATTTT | CASSQEWSLGRAPSGNTIYF
NA | TRBJ1-5 | NA | TRBV27 | TGTGCCAGCGGACTCACACAGGGACCGGGGCAGCCCCAGCATTTT | CASGLTQGPGQPQHF
NA | TRBJ1-1 | NA | TRBV4-1 | TGCGCCAGCAGCCAACCAGGGGAGGGGGGAACTGAAGCTTTCTTT | CASSQPGEGGTEAFF
once | TRBJ2-3 | NA | TRBV27 | TGTGCCAGCAGTTTAGGTCCGGGGGCCACAGATACGCAGTATTTT | CASSLGPGATDTQYF
NA | TRBJ2-5 | NA | TRBV14 | TGTGCCAGCAGCCCCAGGGGAAGAGAGACCCAGTACTTC | CASSPRGRETQYF
NA | TRBJ2-2 | TRBD2 | TRBV7-3 | TGTGCCAGCAGCCCGGAGGGGAGAGCGGGGGTGAACACCGGGGAGCTGTTTTTT | CASSPEGRAGVNTGELFF
NA | TRBJ1-6 | NA | TRBV7-9 | TGTGCCAGCAGCTTAGATGAACGAGGGTTTCTCATTTCACCCCTCCACTTT | CASSLDERGFLISPLHF
NA | TRBJ2-7 | NA | TRBV4-3 | TGCGCCAGCAGTATTTATGGCGGAGAAACCTACGAGCAGTACTTC | CASSIYGGETYEQYF
NA | TRBJ2-7 | NA | TRBV11-3 | TGTGCCAGCAGCTTAATTGGCGGGGACACACCCTACGAGCAGTACTTC | CASSLIGGDTPYEQYF
NA | TRBJ1-5 | NA | TRBV11-2 | TGTGCCAGCAGCTCAAAAATTAGCAATCAGCCCCAGCATTTT | CASSSKISNQPQHF
NA | TRBJ2-2 | TRBD2 | TRBV4-3 | TGCGCCAGCAGCCAAAGACTAGCGTACGCCGGGGAGCTGTTTTTT | CASSQRLAYAGELFF
NA | TRBJ2-2 | NA | TRBV13 | TGTGCCAGCAGCTTAAGGGCCGAGGTCGGGGAGCTGTTTTTT | CASSLRAEVGELFF
NA | TRBJ1-2 | NA | TRBV29-1 | TGCAGCGCCCAGACCTCGGGGGTTCGGGGCTACACCTTC | CSAQTSGVRGYTF
NA | TRBJ1-5 | NA | TRBV6-6 | TGTGCCAGCAGCCCCCAGTCTAGCAATCAGCCCCAGCATTTT | CASSPQSSNQPQHF
medium-sized | TRBJ2-1 | TRBD1 | TRBV7-9 | TGTGCCAGCAGCTTGTGGGACAGGGACTACAATGAGCAGTTCTTC | CASSLWDRDYNEQFF
NA | TRBJ2-7 | NA | TRBV2 | TGTGCCAGCACCCCTGGGTCCTTCTACGAGCAGTACTTC | CASTPGSFYEQYF
NA | TRBJ2-2 | NA | TRBV7-9 | TGTGCCAGCAGCTTCGGGGGCACCGGGGAGCTGTTTTTT | CASSFGGTGELFF
NA | TRBJ2-7 | NA | TRBV9 | TGTGCCAGCAGCCCTGGGACCGAGGACTACGAGCAGTACTTC | CASSPGTEDYEQYF
once | TRBJ2-7 | TRBD2 | TRBV6-1 | TGTGCCAGCAGTCCTTTCTCGGGGGGCTACGAGCAGTACTTC | CASSPFSGGYEQYF
NA | TRBJ2-7 | NA | TRBV9 | TGTGCCAGCAGCTTCGACACAGGTTACGAGCAGTACTTC | CASSFDTGYEQYF
once | TRBJ1-1 | NA | TRBV13 | TGTGCCAGCAGCTTAGGGTCAGGCGGGTACACTGAAGCTTTCTTT | CASSLGSGGYTEAFF
NA | TRBJ2-7 | NA | TRBV27 | TGTGCCAGCAGTTTATCTCACTCCCACTCCTACGAGCAGTACTTC | CASSLSHSHSYEQYF
NA | TRBJ1-1 | NA | TRBV11-1 | TGTGCCAATAAGCTTCATATAAGGGAGTGTCCCCGAAAGAACACTGAAGCTTTCTTT | CANKLHIRECPRKNTEAFF
NA | TRBJ2-3 | NA | TRBV7-8 | TGTGCCAGCAGCTTAGGGCGAACTGGCCGCTACCCAGGGGGGGATACGCAGTATTTT | CASSLGRTGRYPGGDTQYF
NA | TRBJ2-7 | NA | TRBV5-6 | TGTGCCAGCAGCTTGACAGGTAATCCCTACGAGCAGTACTTC | CASSLTGNPYEQYF
NA | TRBJ2-7 | NA | TRBV4-1 | TGCGCCAGCAGCCAAGAAACAGGGTACGAGCAGTACTTC | CASSQETGYEQYF
NA | TRBJ1-5 | NA | TRBV7-9 | TGTGCCAGCAGCTTTCAAAATCAGCCCCAGCATTTT | CASSFQNQPQHF
NA | TRBJ1-6 | NA | TRBV21-1 | TGTGCCAGCAGCAAAATTCGGCCCTATAATTCACCCCTCCACTTT | CASSKIRPYNSPLHF
once | TRBJ2-3 | TRBD1 | TRBV5-1 | TGCGCCAGCAGCTTGCTTCCAGGGACAGGGCGCGCAGATACGCAGTATTTT | CASSLLPGTGRADTQYF
few | TRBJ1-1 | NA | TRBV9 | TGTGCCAGCAGCGTAGGAGGGGACACTGAAGCTTTCTTT | CASSVGGDTEAFF
NA | TRBJ1-2 | NA | TRBV19 | TGTGCCAGTAGTATTGGTGTTAACTATGGCTACACCTTC | CASSIGVNYGYTF
NA | TRBJ2-1 | NA | TRBV11-3 | TGTGCCAGCAGCTTACCAAGCACGGGAGCGGTGCAGTTCTTC | CASSLPSTGAVQFF
NA | TRBJ1-5 | NA | TRBV7-9 | TGTGCCAGCAGCTTGGTAGGGGAGCTTGGGAGCAATCAGCCCCAGCATTTT | CASSLVGELGSNQPQHF
NA | TRBJ2-2 | TRBD2 | TRBV7-1 | TGTGCCAGCAGCTCGTATGTCGGGACAAAAAACTCCGGGACTAGCGTAACCAACACCGGGGAGCTGTTTTTT | CASSSYVGTKNSGTSVTNTGELFF
NA | TRBJ2-6 | NA | TRBV5-1 | TGCGCCAGCAGCTTGGGGGAGGTGGGCAGCTCTGGGGCCAACGTCCTGACTTTC | CASSLGEVGSSGANVLTF
NA | TRBJ2-7 | TRBD2 | TRBV28 | TGTGCCAGCAGTTTACTATGGTGGGGTGATAGCGGGGGAACATACGAGCAGTACTTC | CASSLLWWGDSGGTYEQYF
NA | TRBJ2-2 | NA | TRBV6-5 | TGTGCCAGCAGTTGGACGCTAACCGGGGAGCTGTTTTTT | CASSWTLTGELFF
NA | TRBJ2-7 | NA | TRBV2 | TGTGCCAGCAGTGACACGGACGTCAGGGACTACGAGCAGTACTTC | CASSDTDVRDYEQYF
NA | TRBJ1-2 | NA | TRBV30 | TGTGCCTGGAGTGAGGGGAGCTATGGCTACACCTTC | CAWSEGSYGYTF
few | TRBJ2-5 | NA | TRBV7-6 | TGTGCCAGCAGCGAACCCGGGACAACTAGCCTGGAGACCCAGTACTTC | CASSEPGTTSLETQYF
NA | TRBJ2-3 | NA | TRBV7-2 | TGTGCCAGCAGCTTAGGTGCTAGCGGCACAGATACGCAGTATTTT | CASSLGASGTDTQYF
NA | TRBJ2-7 | TRBD1 | TRBV7-2 | TGTGCCACCGGGGACAGGAGCTCCTACGAGCAGTACTTC | CATGDRSSYEQYF
few | TRBJ2-7 | TRBD2 | TRBV2 | TGTGCCAGCAGCCCGGGAGGCTACGAGCAGTACTTC | CASSPGGYEQYF
NA | TRBJ2-5 | NA | TRBV6-4 | TGTGCCAGCAGGGACTCCGAAGAGACCCAGTACTTC | CASRDSEETQYF
NA | TRBJ2-3 | TRBD2 | TRBV19 | TGTGCCAGTAGTACGACTAGCGGGAGACCGGGAGATACGCAGTATTTT | CASSTTSGRPGDTQYF
NA | TRBJ1-5 | NA | TRBV4-3 | TGCGCCAGCAGCCAAGATTCGGGGCGAAATCAGCCCCAGCATTTT | CASSQDSGRNQPQHF
once | TRBJ1-1 | NA | TRBV6-6 | TGTGCCAGCAGTTATGAAAACACTGAAGCTTTCTTT | CASSYENTEAFF
NA | TRBJ1-2 | TRBD1 | TRBV5-1 | TGCGCCAGCAGCGTGACAGGGCCTCATAACTATGGCTACACCTTC | CASSVTGPHNYGYTF
NA | TRBJ2-1 | NA | TRBV6-6 | TGTGCCAGCAGTTCTATGGGGGGCGCGGGCAATGAGCAGTTCTTC | CASSSMGGAGNEQFF
NA | TRBJ2-3 | TRBD2 | TRBV5-6 | TGTGCCAGCAGCTTAGGGGTCGGGAGGGGAGCAGATACGCAGTATTTT | CASSLGVGRGADTQYF
NA | TRBJ2-1 | NA | TRBV11-2 | TGTGCCAGCAATGAGCCAAACTCCTACAATGAGCAGTTCTTC | CASNEPNSYNEQFF